These 30 T cell receptor beta chains share one sample of origin, sequenced in a study of blood T cell repertoires in COVID-19 (TCRdb year 2020). The library was made by the immunoSEQ multiplex PCR assay. TCRdb provides this immuneACCESS table in a form limited to in-frame rearrangements. Some clones are lacking; in checked studies, under half of them reflect an unresolved V gene, and why the rest are absent is not known. For this sample there are over 90,000 clones; roughly 87% appear just once. Of the sample, 2.5% to 3.5% falls within the top ten clones. The sample was peripheral blood. All receptors come from a man in his fifties in a cohort sampled during active COVID-19.

This clone was seen a few times. The chain combines TRBV18 with TRBJ1-6; TRBD1 is a possible D gene (5 bases). The CDR3 spans 14 residues. V dropped 1 base and J dropped 6 bases, with 7 bases sitting between them. Germline V CDR1 and CDR2: KGHSH, LQKENI. The CDR3: CASSPLDTNSPLHF. CDR3 nucleotides: TGTGCCAGCTCACCACTGGACACTAATTCACCCCTCCACTTT. Together with reference TRBV18 and TRBJ1-6, the CDR3 gives the full variable domain: NAGVMQNPRHLVRRRGQEARLRCSPMKGHSHVYWYRQLPEEGLKFMVYLQKENIIDESGMPKERFSAEFPKEGPSILRIQQVVRGDSAAYFCASSPLDTNSPLHFGNGTRLTVT.

V is TRBV2 and J is TRBJ2-2, with D maybe TRBD1 (6 bases). Per germline, CDR1 SNHLY and CDR2 FYNNEI. This CDR3 is 13 amino acids long. Deletions cut 6 bases from V and 6 bases from J, with 11 bases between. DNA of the CDR3: TGTGCCAGCAGCAGGGGTGGCGCCGGGGAGCTGTTTTTT. Amino acid sequence: CASSRGGAGELFF. Looking up the rest from reference TRBV2 and TRBJ2-2 gives the full variable domain: EPEVTQTPSHQVTQMGQEVILRCVPISNHLYFYWYRQILGQKVEFLVSFYNNEISEKSEIFDDQFSVERPDGSNFTLKIRSTKLEDSAMYFCASSRGGAGELFFGEGSRLTVL.

The chain employs TRBV28 and TRBJ1-1; 7 nucleotides agree with TRBD1. The CDR3 runs to 13 residues. Germline CDR1 MDHEN, CDR2 SYDVKM. V lost 4 bases to trimming and J lost 11 bases; unmatched junction nucleotides: 10. CDR3 loop: CASSSERGRPAFF. As DNA, the CDR3 is TGTGCCAGCAGTTCCGAGAGGGGGCGTCCGGCTTTCTTT.

The chain uses TRBV5-8 and TRBJ1-5; 10 bases are a match to TRBD1. The CDR3 is 15 residues long. The V and J ends lost 4 bases and 6 bases, in that order; junction bases with no gene match: 7. Germline CDR1 and CDR2: SGHTS and YDEGEE. CDR3 nucleotide sequence: TGTGCCAGCAGCCTGAGACAGGGGGCCTCTCAGCCCCAGCATTTT. Its translation: CASSLRQGASQPQHF.

The CDR3 loop is CASSLERGRTDTQYF. As DNA, the CDR3 is TGTGCCAGCAGCTTAGAGCGGGGGCGAACAGATACGCAGTATTTT. J is TRBJ2-3 and V is TRBV11-2; D possibly corresponds to TRBD2 (7 bases). Germline V gene data show CDR1 as SGHAT and CDR2 as FQNNGV. This CDR3 has 15 amino acids. Between the trimmed V and J ends, which lost 0 bases and 3 bases, there was a span of 10 bases.

The V and J genes are TRBV2 and TRBJ2-1; 9 bases map to TRBD2. The CDR3 sequence is 15 residues long. CDR1 and CDR2 (germline): SNHLY, FYNNEI. After removal of 6 bases from V and 4 bases from J, the junction contained 7 bases not matched to a gene. In nucleotides, the CDR3 is TGTGCCAGCAGCGCGGGGGGGGGCGATTACAATGAGCAGTTCTTC. Its protein is CASSAGGGDYNEQFF. The full variable domain, rest sourced from reference TRBV2 and TRBJ2-1, is EPEVTQTPSHQVTQMGQEVILRCVPISNHLYFYWYRQILGQKVEFLVSFYNNEISEKSEIFDDQFSVERPDGSNFTLKIRSTKLEDSAMYFCASSAGGGDYNEQFFGPGTRLTVL.

The chain recombines TRBV6-4 with TRBJ2-3; D is undetermined. This CDR3 spans 14 amino acids. Germline V lookup: CDR1 MRHNA, CDR2 SNTAGT. V lost 4 bases and J lost 4, with 12 bases in between. CDR3 coding DNA: TGTGCCAGCAGTGGCGACTTTGGGTCAGATACGCAGTATTTT. Translating gives CASSGDFGSDTQYF.

This clone has just a few counts. This CDR3 reads CASTRGTSGEETQYF. In DNA form, the CDR3 reads TGTGCCAGCACCCGGGGAACTAGCGGGGAAGAGACCCAGTACTTC. The J gene is TRBJ2-5, the V gene TRBV4-2; 10 bases match TRBD2. CDR1 is LGHNA, CDR2 YNFKEQ, per germline. V dropped 7 bases and J dropped 3; count of bases not matched to a gene: 8. The CDR3 has 15 amino acids.

The V gene is TRBV9, the J gene TRBJ2-7, with TRBD1 matching over 9 bases. Germline CDR1 and CDR2: SGDLS and YYNGEE. The length of the CDR3 is 14 residues. V was pared by 2 bases and J by 2 bases, with 2 bases of the junction left unmatched. CDR3 amino acids: CASSVGQGTYEQYF. CDR3 DNA: TGTGCCAGCAGCGTTGGACAGGGGACCTACGAGCAGTACTTC.

This chain uses TRBV6-2 or TRBV6-3 with TRBJ1-5; D may be TRBD1 (5 bases). This CDR3 is built from 17 residues. CDR1 is MNHEY, CDR2 SVGEGT, per germline. V gave up 5 bases and J gave up 3 bases, with 20 bases separating them. DNA of the CDR3: TGTGCCAGCAGTCCAAATCGCAGGGCGGGGATCAATCAGCCCCAGCATTTT. The encoded protein is CASSPNRRAGINQPQHF.

As regards this clone: The limits of the CDR3 on the DNA are not certain, so only TCRdb's listed CDR3 is given. This chain links TRBV24-1 with TRBJ2-7; TRBD1 reflects the table's D call only, with no check against the DNA. The CDR3 is 11 residues long, counting both termini. CDR1 KGHDR and CDR2 SFDVKD come from the germline V gene. CDR3 loop: CAPYMCREQYV.

The chain has TRBV6-1 and TRBJ2-2; D call uncertain. Trimming shortened V by 1 base and J by 0 bases, and 6 bases separated the two germline ends. CDR3 size: 15 residues. Germline lookup yields CDR1 MNHNS and CDR2 SASEGT. In nucleotides, the CDR3 is TGTGCCAGCAGTGAAGGGGCAGCGAACACCGGGGAGCTGTTTTTT. Amino acids: CASSEGAANTGELFF.

The genes are TRBV11-3 and TRBJ2-3; D possibly corresponds to TRBD1 (5 bases). The V end was cut by 3 bases, the J end by 3 bases, with 13 bases between. Germline assignment: CDR1 SGHNT and CDR2 YENEEA. The CDR3 totals 15 residues. The DNA for the CDR3 is TGTGCCAGCAGCTTGGGGCTAGACCCGACAGATACGCAGTATTTT. As protein: CASSLGLDPTDTQYF.

The CDR3 nucleotides read TGTGCCAGCAGCCTCAGGACAGGAGGGGCCAAAAACATTCAGTACTTC. The encoded protein is CASSLRTGGAKNIQYF. This chain joins TRBV21-1 and TRBJ2-4; the table's D gene call, TRBD1, was not cross checked with the DNA. TRBV21-1 is annotated as a pseudogene. The CDR3 length is 16 residues.

The chain couples TRBV7-3 to TRBJ2-4, with TRBD2 as a possible D gene (6 bases). Between the trimmed V and J ends, which lost 5 bases and 8 bases, there was a span of 22 bases. Germline values: CDR1 SGHTA, CDR2 FQGTGA. There are 16 residues in the CDR3. The CDR3 here is CASSPGVGRLGHIQYF. CDR3 DNA sequence: TGTGCCAGCAGCCCGGGGGTCGGTAGGCTCGGGCACATTCAGTACTTC.

Concerning this clone: Other nucleotide sequences in the sample specify the same CDR3. The V call is TRBV19, the J call TRBJ2-5; no clear D gene. This CDR3 contains 11 residues. V was shortened by 3 bases and J by 5 bases, with 4 bases between the two germline ends. Per the germline V gene, CDR1 is LNHDA and CDR2 is SQIVND (reference sequence). CDR3 sequence (DNA): TGTGCCAGTAGTATCGAGGAGACCCAGTACTTC. Translating it yields CASSIEETQYF.

This clone was observed once. The chain recombines TRBV5-1 with TRBJ2-1; a possible D gene is TRBD2 (5 bases). The CDR3 is 17 amino acids. The germline CDR1 and CDR2 sequences are SGHRS and YFSETQ. V was cut by 0 bases and J by 1 base, with 14 bases left in between. CDR3 DNA sequence: TGCGCCAGCAGCTTGGATCTAGCCATGGGATCCTACAATGAGCAGTTCTTC. It specifies CASSLDLAMGSYNEQFF.

The chain links TRBV7-9 to TRBJ2-7; maybe TRBD1 (5 bases). V lost 5 bases to trimming and J lost 9 bases, with 26 bases between them. The CDR3 spans 16 residues. The germline gives CDR1 SEHNR, CDR2 FQNEAQ (reference sequence). Here the CDR3 DNA reads TGTGCCAGCAGCCCCGATTCGATAGCAGGGCTCGGCGCGCAGTACTTC. Translated: CASSPDSIAGLGAQYF.

CDR3 nucleotides: TGTGCCAGCAGCTTACGCACAGGGGGTGCTAATGAAAAACTGTTTTTT. Its translation: CASSLRTGGANEKLFF. V is TRBV5-4 and J is TRBJ1-4; the match to TRBD1 covers 8 bases. The CDR3 is 16 residues long. CDR1 and CDR2 (germline): SGHNT, YYREEE (reference sequence). The J segment lost 3 bases and the V segment lost 2 bases, leaving 6 bases of the junction unmatched. Full variable domain (outside the CDR3, taken from reference TRBV5-4 and TRBJ1-4): ETGVTQSPTHLIKTRGQQVTLRCSSQSGHNTVSWYQQALGQGPQFIFQYYREEENGRGNFPPRFSGLQFPNYSSELNVNALELDDSALYLCASSLRTGGANEKLFFGSGTQLSVL.

The chain employs TRBV12-3 or TRBV12-4 and TRBJ2-2; tentative D call: TRBD1 (5 bases). Deletions cut 6 bases from V and 6 bases from J, with 11 bases between. This CDR3 has 13 amino acids. CDR3 coding DNA: TGTGCCAGCAGATTACAGGAATCCGGGGAGCTGTTTTTT. Its translation: CASRLQESGELFF.

This clone has a single count. The chain uses TRBV9 and TRBJ2-1, with 13 bases matching TRBD2. The V gene's germline CDR1 is SGDLS and CDR2 YYNGEE. J gave up 7 bases and V 0 bases, and 4 bases lay outside the gene matches. The CDR3 covers 16 residues. CDR3 loop: CASSVELAGGLNEQFF. In DNA form, the CDR3 reads TGTGCCAGCAGCGTAGAACTAGCGGGGGGGCTGAATGAGCAGTTCTTC.

V gene TRBV10-3 combines with J gene TRBJ1-3, with D possibly being TRBD1 (6 bases). Trimming took off 8 bases at V and 0 bases at J, with 20 bases between the two ends. This CDR3 is built from 17 residues. From germline, CDR1 is ENHRY and CDR2 SYGVKD. CDR3 region: CAIAGRDTVSSGNTIYF. The CDR3, as DNA: TGTGCCATCGCGGGCCGGGACACTGTTTCCTCTGGAAACACCATATATTTT.

This clone was seen a single time. The genes are TRBV27 and TRBJ1-2, with D maybe TRBD1 (6 bases). This CDR3 is built from 13 residues. V lost 3 bases to trimming and J lost 8 bases, with 13 bases between them. Germline CDR1 reads MNHEY; CDR2 reads SMNVEV (reference sequence). CDR3: CASSLTGLGGYTF. Here the CDR3 DNA reads TGTGCCAGCAGTTTGACAGGCCTCGGGGGCTACACCTTC.

The chain combines TRBV4-3 with TRBJ1-2; D remains ambiguous. The V and J ends lost 0 bases and 4 bases respectively, with 9 bases between them. The CDR3 is made up of 14 amino acids. CDR1 and CDR2 from the germline V gene are LGHNA and YSLEER. The CDR3 sequence is CASSQDQGVYGYTF. As DNA, the CDR3 is TGCGCCAGCAGCCAAGATCAAGGAGTCTATGGCTACACCTTC.

Note on this clone: Other DNA sequences in this sample translate to the same CDR3. The chain couples TRBV7-3 to TRBJ2-1, with TRBD2 identical over 7 bases. The V and J ends lost 0 bases and 7 bases, in that order; junction bases with no gene match: 0. CDR1 and CDR2 from the germline V gene are SGHTA and FQGTGA. The CDR3 is 13 residues long. In DNA form, the CDR3 reads TGTGCCAGCAGCTTAACCGGGGGGAATGAGCAGTTCTTC. Its protein is CASSLTGGNEQFF.

The rearrangement uses TRBV9 and TRBJ2-1; TRBD2 aligns across 9 bases. The CDR3 length is 15 residues. Per the germline V gene, CDR1 is SGDLS and CDR2 is YYNGEE. Trimming at V came to 0 bases and at J to 8 bases, leaving 6 bases not matched to a gene. The CDR3 sequence: CASSVGFSGGDEQFF. The CDR3 DNA is TGTGCCAGCAGCGTAGGCTTTAGCGGGGGTGATGAGCAGTTCTTC.

V gene TRBV29-1 combines with J gene TRBJ1-1; 10 bases align to TRBD1. Germline V gene data show CDR1 as SQVTM and CDR2 as ANQGSEA. The V segment lost 6 bases and the J segment 7 bases; nucleotides outside the gene matches: 5. This CDR3 spans 12 amino acids. The CDR3 nucleotides read TGCAGCGTGGACAGGGGGATTGGTGAAGCTTTCTTT. It encodes CSVDRGIGEAFF. The full variable domain, rest sourced from reference TRBV29-1 and TRBJ1-1, is SAVISQKPSRDICQRGTSLTIQCQVDSQVTMMFWYRQQPGQSLTLIATANQGSEATYESGFVIDKFPISRPNLTFSTLTVSNMSPEDSSIYLCSVDRGIGEAFFGQGTRLTVV.

The genes are TRBV19 and TRBJ2-1, with D perhaps TRBD2 (6 bases). Germline V CDR1 and CDR2: LNHDA, SQIVND (reference sequence). Deletions cut 3 bases from V and 9 bases from J, with 21 bases between. This CDR3 region has 16 residues. The CDR3 DNA follows: TGTGCCAGTAGTATCTTCGGACTATCACTCGTCAGTGAGCAGTTCTTC. It codes for CASSIFGLSLVSEQFF.

The chain has TRBV5-4 and TRBJ1-2, with TRBD1 as a possible D gene (5 bases). Trimming took off 5 bases at V and 0 bases at J, with 14 bases between the two ends. This CDR3 contains 15 residues. The germline V gene encodes CDR1 SGHNT and CDR2 YYREEE (reference sequence). The CDR3 DNA sequence: TGTGCCAGCAGTCGGAAAGGGGCAGCTAACTATGGCTACACCTTC. It translates to CASSRKGAANYGYTF.

This rearrangement joins TRBV5-1 to TRBJ2-3, with D hard to call. The germline CDR1 and CDR2 sequences are SGHRS and YFSETQ. CDR3 size: 13 residues. The germline V and J ends were trimmed by 1 base and 2 bases, with 5 bases remaining between them. The CDR3 sequence: CASSLRVTDTQYF. CDR3 DNA: TGCGCCAGCAGCTTGCGGGTCACAGATACGCAGTATTTT.